The next 6 T cell receptor beta chains were all read from a single sample in a study of cytotoxic CD8 clonotypes in ibrutinib-treated CLL. Produced via immunoSEQ multiplex PCR; TCRdb's table is partial and in-frame only. This sample carries tens of thousands of clones, 70% to 80% of them seen once, and the ten largest clones take more than 4.5%. Sequenced here: PBMCs, sampled after 12 months of ibrutinib treatment. Receptors were obtained from a human donor with chronic lymphocytic leukemia.

This rearrangement joins TRBV27 to TRBJ2-2, with 8 bases aligning to TRBD1. The CDR3 runs 16 residues. V shed 3 bases and J 3 bases; nucleotides not matched to a gene: 6. CDR1 is MNHEY, CDR2 SMNVEV, per germline (reference sequence). CDR3 in DNA: TGTGCCAGCAGTTTTATAGACAGGGGTTACACCGGGGAGCTGTTTTTT. It specifies CASSFIDRGYTGELFF.

The count of this clone is one. The chain uses TRBV10-3 and TRBJ2-3; 7 bases align to TRBD2. Germline CDR1 and CDR2: ENHRY and SYGVKD. This CDR3 has 14 residues. V lost 7 bases, J lost 6 bases, and 10 bases stayed unmatched. This chain's CDR3 is CAIMGGRGGDTQYF. The DNA for the CDR3 is TGTGCCATCATGGGGGGAAGGGGAGGGGATACGCAGTATTTT.

The V call is TRBV5-1, the J call TRBJ1-1; 7 nucleotides match TRBD1. Per the germline V gene, CDR1 is SGHRS and CDR2 is YFSETQ. This CDR3 is built from 14 residues. The V and J ends lost 1 base and 5 bases, in that order; junction bases with no gene match: 5. The CDR3 sequence is CASSLYRGATEAFF. CDR3 coding DNA: TGCGCCAGCAGCTTGTACAGGGGTGCAACTGAAGCTTTCTTT.

The rearrangement joins TRBV4-2 to TRBJ2-1; 12 bases align to TRBD2. Germline V gene data show CDR1 as LGHNA and CDR2 as YNFKEQ. The J segment lost 8 bases and the V segment lost 3 bases, leaving 11 bases of the junction unmatched. The CDR3 totals 17 residues. The CDR3 bases are TGTGCCAGCAGCCAGGCCGACGGACTAGCGGGGCTGGATGAGCAGTTCTTC. Its translation is CASSQADGLAGLDEQFF.

The chain uses TRBV7-2 and TRBJ2-1; 8 bases match TRBD2. The germline gives CDR1 SGHTA, CDR2 FQGNSA. Germline trimming cut 0 bases from V and 1 base from J; bases unmatched to any gene: 2. This CDR3 contains 16 residues. This CDR3 reads CASSLAGLASYNEQFF. The CDR3, as DNA: TGTGCCAGCAGCTTAGCCGGACTAGCTTCCTACAATGAGCAGTTCTTC. Based on the CDR3 plus reference TRBV7-2 and TRBJ2-1, the full variable domain is GAGVSQSPSNKVTEKGKDVELRCDPISGHTALYWYRQSLGQGLEFLIYFQGNSAPDKSGLPSDRFSAERTGGSVSTLTIQRTQQEDSAVYLCASSLAGLASYNEQFFGPGTRLTVL.

This chain connects TRBV9 to TRBJ2-1, with 7 bases fitting TRBD1. Germline lookup yields CDR1 SGDLS and CDR2 YYNGEE. CDR3 length: 17 residues. V gave up 3 bases and J gave up 0 bases; unmatched junction bases: 9. CDR3 coding DNA: TGTGCCAGCAGCGCCACAGGGGCCAGGAGCTCCTACAATGAGCAGTTCTTC. Encoded protein: CASSATGARSSYNEQFF. The full variable domain, completed using reference TRBV9 and TRBJ2-1, is DSGVTQTPKHLITATGQRVTLRCSPRSGDLSVYWYQQSLDQGLQFLIQYYNGEERAKGNILERFSAQQFPDLHSELNLSSLELGDSALYFCASSATGARSSYNEQFFGPGTRLTVL.